These T cell receptor beta chains were read from a single sample in a study of regulatory T cells in long-lasting Graves disease. TCRdb re-called the multiplex PCR reads through MiXCR, storing one row per CDR3 protein. The table has about 660,000 distinct CDR3 sequences, around 30% seen once. The material was peripheral blood mononuclear cells (PBMCs), obtained when the disease was refractory, from a patient treated with antithyroid drugs. Source of these receptors: a female donor with Graves disease. CDR3s include the opening cysteine and the closing phenylalanine or tryptophan. Each record gives: D gene, V gene, J gene, clone size, CDR3 protein, CDR3 DNA. A D gene is named only where the DNA matches it firmly. The size of a clone is reported for some rows only, either as once, few or many, or as a class for expanded clones.

d_gene: -; v_gene: TRBV6-2/TRBV6-3; j_gene: TRBJ2-3; abundance: once; CDR3aa: CASSYLIEDTQYF; CDR3nt: TGTGCCAGCAGTTATCTCATTGAAGATACGCAGTATTTT
d_gene: -; v_gene: TRBV10-3; j_gene: TRBJ1-1; abundance: few; CDR3aa: CAIRQVNTEAFF; CDR3nt: TGTGCCATCAGACAGGTGAACACTGAAGCTTTCTTT
d_gene: -; v_gene: TRBV20-1; j_gene: TRBJ1-1; abundance: -; CDR3aa: CSASEIRDWQNGNTEAFF; CDR3nt: TGCAGTGCTTCGGAGATTAGGGACTGGCAAAACGGGAACACTGAAGCTTTCTTT
d_gene: TRBD1; v_gene: TRBV20-1; j_gene: TRBJ1-4; abundance: few; CDR3aa: CSAYETGGYEKLFF; CDR3nt: TGCAGTGCTTACGAGACAGGGGGCTATGAAAAACTGTTTTTT
d_gene: TRBD1; v_gene: TRBV20-1; j_gene: TRBJ2-7; abundance: -; CDR3aa: CSAVDRGTTYEQYF; CDR3nt: TGCAGTGCTGTCGACAGGGGAACCACCTACGAGCAGTACTTC
d_gene: TRBD1; v_gene: TRBV7-6; j_gene: TRBJ2-5; abundance: -; CDR3aa: CASSLGTGLETQYF; CDR3nt: TGTGCCAGCAGCTTAGGGACAGGGTTAGAGACCCAGTACTTC
d_gene: -; v_gene: TRBV6-1; j_gene: TRBJ1-2; abundance: few; CDR3aa: CASSNAGEWSYGYTF; CDR3nt: TGTGCCAGCAGCAACGCAGGGGAATGGAGCTATGGCTACACCTTC
d_gene: -; v_gene: TRBV6-1; j_gene: TRBJ1-4; abundance: many; CDR3aa: CASSSVPGDGSEKLFF; CDR3nt: TGTGCCAGCAGCTCCGTCCCAGGGGATGGAAGTGAAAAACTGTTTTTT
d_gene: TRBD2; v_gene: TRBV25-1; j_gene: TRBJ2-2; abundance: once; CDR3aa: CASSELASGSANTGELFF; CDR3nt: TGTGCCAGCAGTGAATTGGCTAGCGGGAGCGCGAACACCGGGGAGCTGTTTTTT
d_gene: -; v_gene: TRBV19; j_gene: TRBJ1-5; abundance: -; CDR3aa: CASNRVGGGSNQPQHF; CDR3nt: TGTGCCAGTAACCGAGTCGGGGGTGGGAGCAATCAGCCCCAGCATTTT
d_gene: TRBD1; v_gene: TRBV11-2; j_gene: TRBJ2-7; abundance: few; CDR3aa: CASSRSGTGMYEQYF; CDR3nt: TGTGCCAGCAGCCGATCCGGGACAGGGATGTACGAGCAGTACTTC
d_gene: -; v_gene: TRBV7-3; j_gene: TRBJ2-5; abundance: -; CDR3aa: CASSRSLDWKETQYF; CDR3nt: TGTGCCAGCAGCCGGTCACTAGATTGGAAAGAGACCCAGTACTTC
d_gene: -; v_gene: TRBV3-1; j_gene: TRBJ2-5; abundance: -; CDR3aa: CASSQEASPGQTQYF; CDR3nt: TGTGCCAGCAGCCAAGAAGCCAGCCCCGGGCAGACCCAGTACTTC
d_gene: -; v_gene: TRBV7-2; j_gene: TRBJ1-1; abundance: -; CDR3aa: CASSLVVGRTEAFF; CDR3nt: TGTGCCAGCAGCTTAGTTGTAGGGAGGACTGAAGCTTTCTTT
d_gene: -; v_gene: TRBV2; j_gene: TRBJ1-5; abundance: many; CDR3aa: CASSGQSYQPQHF; CDR3nt: TGTGCCAGCAGCGGACAGAGCTATCAGCCCCAGCATTTT
d_gene: TRBD1; v_gene: TRBV28; j_gene: TRBJ2-7; abundance: -; CDR3aa: CASSFSGQTYEQYF; CDR3nt: TGTGCCAGCAGTTTCTCGGGACAGACCTACGAGCAGTACTTC
d_gene: -; v_gene: TRBV30; j_gene: TRBJ2-7; abundance: many; CDR3aa: CAWGASYEQYF; CDR3nt: TGTGCCTGGGGGGCTTCCTACGAGCAGTACTTC
d_gene: -; v_gene: TRBV19; j_gene: TRBJ1-1; abundance: -; CDR3aa: CASSIHENTEAFF; CDR3nt: TGTGCCAGTAGTATCCACGAGAACACTGAAGCTTTCTTT